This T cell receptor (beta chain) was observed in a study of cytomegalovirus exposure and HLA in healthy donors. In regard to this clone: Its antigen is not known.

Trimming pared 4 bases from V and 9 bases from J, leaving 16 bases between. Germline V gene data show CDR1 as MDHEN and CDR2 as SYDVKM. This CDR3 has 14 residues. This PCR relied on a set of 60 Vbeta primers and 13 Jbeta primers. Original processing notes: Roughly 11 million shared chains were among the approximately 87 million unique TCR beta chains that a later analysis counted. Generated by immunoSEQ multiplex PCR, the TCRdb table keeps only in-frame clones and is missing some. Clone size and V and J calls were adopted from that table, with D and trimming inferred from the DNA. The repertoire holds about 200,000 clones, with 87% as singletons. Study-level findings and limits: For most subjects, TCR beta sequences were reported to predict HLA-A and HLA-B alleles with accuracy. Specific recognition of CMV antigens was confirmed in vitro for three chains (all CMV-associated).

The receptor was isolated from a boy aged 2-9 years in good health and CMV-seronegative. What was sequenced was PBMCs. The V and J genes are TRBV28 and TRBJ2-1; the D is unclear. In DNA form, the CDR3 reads TGTGCCAGCAGTTCACCTTCTTGGCGAGGTGAGCAGTTCTTC. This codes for CASSSPSWRGEQFF.